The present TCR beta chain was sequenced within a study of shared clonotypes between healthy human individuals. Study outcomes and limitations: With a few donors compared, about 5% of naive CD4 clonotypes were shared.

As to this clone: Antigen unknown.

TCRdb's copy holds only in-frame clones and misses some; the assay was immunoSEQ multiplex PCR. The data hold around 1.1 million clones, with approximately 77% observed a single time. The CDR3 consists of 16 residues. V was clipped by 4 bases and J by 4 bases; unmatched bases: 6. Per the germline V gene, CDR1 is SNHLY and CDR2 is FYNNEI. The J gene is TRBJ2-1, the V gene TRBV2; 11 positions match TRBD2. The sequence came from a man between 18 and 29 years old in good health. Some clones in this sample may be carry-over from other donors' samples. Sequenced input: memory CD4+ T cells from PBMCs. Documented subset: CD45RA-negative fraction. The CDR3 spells CASSGGTSGRYNEQFF. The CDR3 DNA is TGTGCCAGCAGTGGTGGGACTAGCGGACGTTACAATGAGCAGTTCTTC.